This TCR beta chain was recorded in a study of blood T cells in healthy people across ages. The CDR3 runs to 14 residues. Germline V gene lookup returns CDR1 SQVTM and CDR2 ANQGSEA. V lost 6 bases, J lost 0 bases, and 4 bases stayed unmatched. Primers used in a second PCR of roughly 7 to 12 cycles were a sample-barcoded 5' primer and a J-beta primer mix. TCRdb re-called the 5' RACE reads with MiXCR, one entry per CDR3 protein. In the table there are around 1,000,000 distinct CDR3 sequences, approximately 25% of which are singletons. These data also formed part of another study, on T cells of mothers and their children.

This sequence joins TRBV29-1 and TRBJ2-3; 9 positions match TRBD2. Sequenced input: blood. This sequence originates from a girl aged 2-10 years in good health. The CDR3 nucleotides read TGCAGCGTGAGACTAGCGGATAGCACAGATACGCAGTATTTT. The encoded protein is CSVRLADSTDTQYF.